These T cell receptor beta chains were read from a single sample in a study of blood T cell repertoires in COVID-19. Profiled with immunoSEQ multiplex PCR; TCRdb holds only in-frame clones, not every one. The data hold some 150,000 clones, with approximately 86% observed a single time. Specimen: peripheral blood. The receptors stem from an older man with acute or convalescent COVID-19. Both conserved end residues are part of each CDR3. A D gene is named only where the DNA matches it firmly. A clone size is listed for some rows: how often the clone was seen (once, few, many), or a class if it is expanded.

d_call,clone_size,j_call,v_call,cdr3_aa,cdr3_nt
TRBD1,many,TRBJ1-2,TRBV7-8,CASSLARQGPYGYTF,TGTGCCAGCAGCTTAGCCCGACAGGGCCCCTATGGCTACACCTTC
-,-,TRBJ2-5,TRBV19,CASNPGGYQETQYF,TGTGCCAGTAACCCCGGCGGCTACCAAGAGACCCAGTACTTC
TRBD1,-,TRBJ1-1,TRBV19,CASSAGQGFTEAFF,TGTGCCAGTAGTGCCGGACAGGGGTTCACTGAAGCTTTCTTT
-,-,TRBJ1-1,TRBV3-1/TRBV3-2,CASSLADRQAFF,TGTGCCAGCAGCCTCGCGGACAGACAAGCTTTCTTT
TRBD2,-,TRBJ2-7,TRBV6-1,CASSEEASGSYEQYF,TGTGCCAGCAGTGAAGAGGCTAGCGGGAGTTACGAGCAGTACTTC
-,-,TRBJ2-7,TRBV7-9,CASSLVGISEQYF,TGTGCCAGCAGCTTAGTCGGGATAAGCGAGCAGTACTTC
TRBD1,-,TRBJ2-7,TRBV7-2,CASGPGQGINEQYF,TGTGCCAGCGGGCCGGGACAGGGTATTAACGAGCAGTACTTC
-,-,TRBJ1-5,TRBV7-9,CASSPSGDGQPQHF,TGTGCCAGCAGCCCCTCGGGGGATGGCCAGCCCCAGCATTTT
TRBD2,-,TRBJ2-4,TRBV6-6,CASSHLGLAGDKNIQYF,TGTGCCAGCAGTCACCTCGGACTAGCGGGAGACAAAAACATTCAGTACTTC
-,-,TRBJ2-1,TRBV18,CASSPSGVNEQFF,TGTGCCAGCTCACCTTCGGGAGTCAATGAGCAGTTCTTC